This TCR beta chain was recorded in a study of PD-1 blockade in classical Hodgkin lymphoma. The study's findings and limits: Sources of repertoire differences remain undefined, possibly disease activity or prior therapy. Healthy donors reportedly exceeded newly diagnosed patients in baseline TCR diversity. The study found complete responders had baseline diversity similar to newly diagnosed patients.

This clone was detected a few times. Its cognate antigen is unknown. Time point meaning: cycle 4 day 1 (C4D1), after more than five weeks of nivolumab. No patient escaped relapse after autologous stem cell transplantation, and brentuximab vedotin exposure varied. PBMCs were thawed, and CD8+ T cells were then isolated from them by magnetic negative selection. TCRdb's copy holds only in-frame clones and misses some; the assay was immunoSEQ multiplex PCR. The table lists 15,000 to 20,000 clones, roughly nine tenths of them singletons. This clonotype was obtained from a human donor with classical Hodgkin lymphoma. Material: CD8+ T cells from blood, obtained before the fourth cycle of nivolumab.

Written as DNA, the CDR3 is TGCGCCAGCAGCTGGGACCCGGGGTTCAATCAGCCCCAGCATTTT. It codes for CASSWDPGFNQPQHF. The rearrangement joins TRBV5-1 to TRBJ1-5; D might be TRBD1 (5 bases). Germline values: CDR1 SGHRS, CDR2 YFSETQ. V lost 3 bases to trimming and J lost 3 bases, with 13 bases between them. This CDR3 has 15 amino acids. Together with reference TRBV5-1 and TRBJ1-5, the CDR3 gives the full variable domain: KAGVTQTPRYLIKTRGQQVTLSCSPISGHRSVSWYQQTPGQGLQFLFEYFSETQRNKGNFPGRFSGRQFSNSRSEMNVSTLELGDSALYLCASSWDPGFNQPQHFGDGTRLSIL.